The 31 T cell receptor beta chains given below trace back to one sample, sequenced in a study of blood T cell repertoires in COVID-19. Generated by immunoSEQ multiplex PCR, the TCRdb table keeps only in-frame clones and is missing some. The sample records a few hundred thousand clones, around nine tenths being singletons. Sequenced sample: peripheral blood. These receptors came from a man aged 50-59 years with COVID-19, enrolled during active disease.

The rearrangement uses TRBV4-1 and TRBJ2-2, with TRBD2 as a possible D gene (5 bases). The CDR3 runs to 16 residues. V shed 0 bases and J shed 6 bases, with 14 bases lying between them. Germline-derived CDR1 and CDR2 are MGHRA and YSYEKL. CDR3 sequence reads: CASSQDGPTISGELFF. The CDR3 DNA sequence: TGCGCCAGCAGCCAAGATGGGCCGACTATCTCCGGGGAGCTGTTTTTT.

The rearrangement joins TRBV5-8 to TRBJ2-1, with 8 bases lining up with TRBD2. Germline-derived CDR1 and CDR2 are SGHTS and YDEGEE. This CDR3 is built from 15 residues. With 5 bases clipped from V and 4 bases from J, the junction kept 8 bases outside the gene matches. The DNA of the CDR3 is TGTGCCAGCAGAGATAAGCGGGAGTGGTACAATGAGCAGTTCTTC. This translates into CASRDKREWYNEQFF.

This sequence joins TRBV5-8 and TRBJ2-2; a weak D match, TRBD1 (5 bases). The V and J ends lost 0 bases and 2 bases respectively, with 17 bases between them. Per germline, CDR1 SGHTS and CDR2 YDEGEE. The CDR3 runs to 18 residues. CDR3 sequence: CASSLALQWGFNTGELFF. DNA for the CDR3: TGTGCCAGCAGCTTGGCCCTTCAGTGGGGCTTTAACACCGGGGAGCTGTTTTTT.

The chain is built from TRBV3-1 (or the pseudogene TRBV3-2) and TRBJ2-5; TRBD1 is a possible D gene (6 bases). The V gene's germline CDR1 is LGHDT and CDR2 YNNKEL (reference sequence). V was cut by 0 bases and J by 4 bases, with 15 bases left in between. The CDR3 length is 16 residues. CDR3 protein: CASSQDSGEWAETQYF. The DNA of the CDR3 is TGTGCCAGCAGCCAAGATTCAGGGGAATGGGCAGAGACCCAGTACTTC.

The chain recombines TRBV2 with TRBJ2-2; 7 nucleotides match TRBD1. Germline CDR1 is SNHLY and CDR2 is FYNNEI. The CDR3 covers 15 residues. With 4 bases clipped from V and 2 bases from J, the junction kept 4 bases outside the gene matches. CDR3 region: CASSGGQVNTGELFF. CDR3 DNA: TGTGCCAGCAGTGGTGGACAGGTTAACACCGGGGAGCTGTTTTTT.

This rearrangement joins TRBV2 to TRBJ1-1; TRBD1 aligns across 7 bases. CDR1 is SNHLY, CDR2 FYNNEI, per germline. With V trimmed by 10 bases and J by 2 bases, 7 bases remained unmatched. The length of the CDR3 is 13 residues. CDR3 in DNA: TGTGCCACCAGGGGGGGGGTTAACACTGAAGCTTTCTTT. It is translated as CATRGGVNTEAFF.

The chain employs TRBV6-5 and TRBJ2-5; perhaps TRBD1 as D (6 bases). Trimming removed 0 bases from V and 7 bases from J, with 12 bases in between. Germline V CDR1 and CDR2: MNHEY, SVGAGI. The CDR3 is 14 amino acids. The CDR3 reads CASSYSYREGTQYF. The CDR3 nucleotides read TGTGCCAGCAGTTACTCCTACAGGGAAGGGACCCAGTACTTC.

This chain links TRBV3-1 (or the pseudogene TRBV3-2) with TRBJ2-6; D is unresolved. Germline V gene sequence: CDR1 LGHDT, CDR2 YNNKEL (reference sequence). The CDR3 has 17 residues. V shed 2 bases and J shed 0 bases, with 11 bases lying between them. Here the CDR3 reads CASSQPLDNSGANVLTF. CDR3 coding DNA: TGTGCCAGCAGCCAACCTTTAGACAACTCTGGGGCCAACGTCCTGACTTTC.

The DNA for the CDR3 is TGTGCCACCTCAGGCCGGGACAGGGGCGAAAAACTGTTTTTT. Translating it yields CATSGRDRGEKLFF. The chain links TRBV6-5 to TRBJ1-4; 10 bases map to TRBD1. Germline CDR1 MNHEY, CDR2 SVGAGI. Trimming removed 10 bases from V and 8 bases from J; junction bases left unmatched: 10. The CDR3 is 14 residues long.

V gene TRBV19 combines with J gene TRBJ2-2, with D perhaps TRBD2 (6 bases). The CDR3 length is 12 residues. The V and J ends lost 8 bases and 8 bases respectively, with 12 bases between them. Germline V CDR1 and CDR2: LNHDA, SQIVND (reference sequence). For the CDR3, the DNA is TGTGCCAGTTCGAGGGAGGCAGGGGAGCTGTTTTTT. This translates into CASSREAGELFF.

CDR3 nucleotides: TGTGCCAGTAGTGTTACAGGCCGCGACAATGAGCAGTTCTTC. This sequence encodes CASSVTGRDNEQFF. The chain has TRBV19 and TRBJ2-1; D may be TRBD1 (5 bases). Looked up from germline, CDR1 is LNHDA and CDR2 is SQIVND (reference sequence). CDR3 length equals 14 residues. The germline V and J ends were trimmed by 5 bases and 5 bases, with 13 bases remaining between them.

The V gene is TRBV10-3, the J gene TRBJ2-5; 7 bases match TRBD2. CDR1 is ENHRY, CDR2 SYGVKD, per germline. The trim removed 7 bases at V and 1 base at J, leaving 6 bases unmatched. The CDR3 spans 14 residues. The DNA of the CDR3 is TGTGCCATCACTAGCGGTGAATCCCAAGAGACCCAGTACTTC. This sequence encodes CAITSGESQETQYF.

This CDR3 is CASSRYAGTGSQETQYF. Here the CDR3 DNA reads TGTGCCAGTAGTAGATACGCTGGGACAGGAAGCCAAGAGACCCAGTACTTC. The V call is TRBV19, the J call TRBJ2-5; 8 positions match TRBD1. The CDR3 runs 17 residues. CDR1 and CDR2 from the germline V gene are LNHDA and SQIVND (reference sequence). V shed 4 bases, J shed 1 base, and the junction held 11 bases outside the gene matches.

The chain uses TRBV2 and TRBJ1-2; the D gene is possibly TRBD1 (6 bases). Looked up from germline, CDR1 is SNHLY and CDR2 is FYNNEI. Trimming shortened V by 11 bases and J by 3 bases, and 13 bases separated the two germline ends. There are 12 residues in the CDR3. The CDR3 sequence is CALGQYDYGYTF. Written as DNA, the CDR3 is TGTGCCCTCGGACAGTACGACTATGGCTACACCTTC.

V gene TRBV10-3 combines with J gene TRBJ2-7; 8 nucleotides line up with TRBD1. With 0 bases clipped from V and 3 bases from J, the junction kept 7 bases outside the gene matches. Germline-derived CDR1 and CDR2 are ENHRY and SYGVKD. The CDR3 runs 16 residues. CDR3 sequence (DNA): TGTGCCATCAGTGAGTCGGAAACAGGGGGGTTCTACGAGCAGTACTTC. The encoded protein is CAISESETGGFYEQYF.

The chain links TRBV27 to TRBJ2-7; possible D gene TRBD2, 7 bases. CDR1 is MNHEY and CDR2 is SMNVEV in the germline V gene (reference sequence). This CDR3 is 17 amino acids long. Trimming took off 7 bases at V and 5 bases at J, with 27 bases between the two ends. The CDR3 sequence is CASKFSGWGGASDEQYF. The CDR3, as DNA: TGTGCCAGCAAATTCAGTGGGTGGGGGGGCGCCTCGGACGAGCAGTACTTC.

The chain employs TRBV5-8 and TRBJ1-5, with D perhaps matching TRBD1 (5 bases). CDR3 length: 15 residues. V was trimmed by 0 bases and J by 2 bases, leaving 9 bases between them. Germline-derived CDR1 and CDR2 are SGHTS and YDEGEE. The CDR3 DNA reads TGTGCCAGCAGCTTGGACAGGTTTGGCAATCAGCCCCAGCATTTT. This sequence encodes CASSLDRFGNQPQHF. Variable domain in full (rest from reference TRBV5-8 and TRBJ1-5): EAGVTQSPTHLIKTRGQQATLRCSPISGHTSVYWYQQALGLGLQFLLWYDEGEERNRGNFPPRFSGRQFPNYSSELNVNALELEDSALYLCASSLDRFGNQPQHFGDGTRLSIL.

The rearrangement links TRBV9 to TRBJ1-3, with 7 bases identical to TRBD1. Germline values: CDR1 SGDLS, CDR2 YYNGEE. After removal of 1 base from V and 8 bases from J, the junction contained 6 bases not matched to a gene. CDR3 length: 14 amino acids. CDR3 nucleotide sequence: TGTGCCAGCAGCGTATTCGACAGGGCGGACACCATATATTTT. It specifies CASSVFDRADTIYF.

The chain links TRBV6-5 to TRBJ1-1; D is unclear. The germline CDR1 and CDR2 sequences are MNHEY and SVGAGI. This CDR3 has 13 amino acids. Trimming removed 8 bases at V and 1 base at J, with 11 bases between. The CDR3 DNA reads as TGTGCCAGCGCCCGGGTCCAGAACACTGAAGCTTTCTTT. This sequence encodes CASARVQNTEAFF.

This clone was picked up one time. The gene calls are TRBV2 and TRBJ2-1; D not certain. The CDR3 length is 14 residues. Germline values: CDR1 SNHLY, CDR2 FYNNEI. With 5 bases removed from V and 0 bases from J, the gap between germline ends came to 8 bases. The CDR3 region is CASSSTSSYNEQFF. DNA of the CDR3: TGTGCCAGCAGTAGTACGAGCTCCTACAATGAGCAGTTCTTC.

The rearrangement links TRBV28 to TRBJ2-5; 12 nucleotides agree with TRBD2. Trimming took 5 bases from V and 2 from J; bases not matched to a gene: 12. Germline V lookup: CDR1 MDHEN, CDR2 SYDVKM. The CDR3 has 18 amino acids. CDR3 DNA sequence: TGTGCCAGCAGTCCCTGGACTAGCGGGGTCATATCGCAAGAGACCCAGTACTTC. Translating it yields CASSPWTSGVISQETQYF.

The rearrangement uses TRBV25-1 and TRBJ2-2, with D perhaps matching TRBD1 (6 bases). V lost 6 bases and J lost 1, with 9 bases in between. The germline gives CDR1 MGHDK, CDR2 SYGVNS. This CDR3 has 14 amino acids. CDR3 nucleotides: TGTGCCAGCAGACTGACAGGGAACACCGGGGAGCTGTTTTTT. Its protein is CASRLTGNTGELFF.

The chain joins TRBV19 to TRBJ1-5, with D uncertain. This CDR3 spans 13 amino acids. Trimming removed 7 bases at V and 0 bases at J, with 7 bases between. Germline CDR1 and CDR2: LNHDA and SQIVND (reference sequence). CDR3 DNA sequence: TGTGCCAGTAACGGGGTTAGCAATCAGCCCCAGCATTTT. Translated, it gives CASNGVSNQPQHF.

The chain carries TRBV19 and TRBJ2-3, with D possibly matching TRBD1 (5 bases). CDR1 LNHDA and CDR2 SQIVND come from the germline V gene (reference sequence). The length of the CDR3 is 17 residues. V lost 4 bases, J lost 0 bases, and 17 bases lay in between. The CDR3 sequence: CASSSTRQRPSTDTQYF. CDR3 sequence (DNA): TGTGCCAGTAGTAGCACAAGACAGCGACCTAGCACAGATACGCAGTATTTT. Full variable domain (remainder filled in from reference TRBV19 and TRBJ2-3): DGGITQSPKYLFRKEGQNVTLSCEQNLNHDAMYWYRQDPGQGLRLIYYSQIVNDFQKGDIAEGYSVSREKKESFPLTVTSAQKNPTAFYLCASSSTRQRPSTDTQYFGPGTRLTVL.

The gene calls are TRBV28 and TRBJ1-2; D is undetermined. Trimming took off 2 bases at V and 4 bases at J, with 8 bases between the two ends. This CDR3 is 13 amino acids long. Germline-derived CDR1 and CDR2 are MDHEN and SYDVKM. The CDR3 here is CASSLTAAYGYTF. CDR3 coding DNA: TGTGCCAGCAGTTTAACGGCGGCCTATGGCTACACCTTC.

The chain recombines TRBV19 with TRBJ2-1; 9 positions agree with TRBD1. This CDR3 has 17 amino acids. V shed 4 bases, J shed 7 bases, and the junction held 14 bases outside the gene matches. From germline, CDR1 is LNHDA and CDR2 SQIVND (reference sequence). CDR3 region: CASSTLIPGQGLNEQFF. The CDR3 DNA reads TGTGCCAGTAGTACGTTAATCCCGGGACAGGGATTGAATGAGCAGTTCTTC.

This clone has more than one count but fewer than ten. The CDR3 bases are TGTGCCTGGAGTGCGAGAAAGACCCAGTACTTC. This encodes CAWSARKTQYF. This chain uses TRBV30 with TRBJ2-5; D ambiguous. The CDR3 is 11 amino acids. Germline CDR1 is GTSNPN and CDR2 is SVGIG (reference sequence). The V gene lost 1 base and the J gene lost 6 bases, with 6 bases spanning the gap.

The chain joins TRBV18 to TRBJ2-3, with 13 bases matching TRBD2. With V trimmed by 4 bases and J by 2 bases, 12 bases remained unmatched. This CDR3 is 19 amino acids long. Germline V gene data show CDR1 as KGHSH and CDR2 as LQKENI. CDR3 DNA: TGTGCCAGCTCACTCTCCGGACTAGCGGGAGTGGGGCCCACAGATACGCAGTATTTT. As protein: CASSLSGLAGVGPTDTQYF.

This chain connects TRBV18 to TRBJ1-5; 7 bases align to TRBD1. CDR1 and CDR2 from the germline V gene are KGHSH and LQKENI. The V and J ends lost 3 bases and 6 bases, in that order; junction bases with no gene match: 8. The CDR3 is made up of 15 amino acids. The CDR3 here is CASSPGTDPVQPQHF. DNA for the CDR3: TGTGCCAGCTCACCCGGGACAGATCCGGTTCAGCCCCAGCATTTT.

The chain carries TRBV7-6 and TRBJ2-5; D is perhaps TRBD1 (6 bases). Germline-derived CDR1 and CDR2 are SGHVS and FNYEAQ. The CDR3 is made up of 13 amino acids. V was trimmed by 5 bases and J by 3 bases, leaving 10 bases between them. The CDR3 loop reads CASSPGQKETQYF. The CDR3 DNA is TGTGCCAGCAGCCCAGGACAGAAAGAGACCCAGTACTTC.

The chain has TRBV5-1 and TRBJ2-1, with 15 bases lining up with TRBD2. The CDR3 extends over 16 amino acids. Germline lookup yields CDR1 SGHRS and CDR2 YFSETQ. V dropped 0 bases and J dropped 7; count of bases not matched to a gene: 2. The CDR3 here is CASSLGGLAGGNEQFF. CDR3 in DNA: TGCGCCAGCAGCTTGGGGGGACTAGCGGGAGGAAATGAGCAGTTCTTC.